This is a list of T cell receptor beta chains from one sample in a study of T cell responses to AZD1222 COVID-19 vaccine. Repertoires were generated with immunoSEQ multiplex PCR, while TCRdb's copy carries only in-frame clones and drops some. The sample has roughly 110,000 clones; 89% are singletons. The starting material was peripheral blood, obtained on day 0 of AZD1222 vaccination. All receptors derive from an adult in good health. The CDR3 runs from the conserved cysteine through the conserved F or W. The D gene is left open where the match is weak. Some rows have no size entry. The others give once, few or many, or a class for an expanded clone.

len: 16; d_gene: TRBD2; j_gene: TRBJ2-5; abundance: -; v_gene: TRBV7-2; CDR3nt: TGTGCCAGCAACGCCGGGACTAGCGGGGACCAAGAGACCCAGTACTTC; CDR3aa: CASNAGTSGDQETQYF
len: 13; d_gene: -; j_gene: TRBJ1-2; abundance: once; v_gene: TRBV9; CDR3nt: TGTGCCAGCAGCGCCCCGGGGGACTATGGCTACACCTTC; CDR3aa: CASSAPGDYGYTF
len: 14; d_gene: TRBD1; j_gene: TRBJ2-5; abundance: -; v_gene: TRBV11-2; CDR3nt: TGTGCCAGCAGCTTCGGGACAGGGAGGGAGACCCAGTACTTC; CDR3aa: CASSFGTGRETQYF
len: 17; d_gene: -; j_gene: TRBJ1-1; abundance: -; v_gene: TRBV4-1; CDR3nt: TGCGCCAGCAGCCAAGCCCAGGGAGGGGGGTTAGAGAGTGAAGCTTTCTTT; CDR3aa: CASSQAQGGGLESEAFF
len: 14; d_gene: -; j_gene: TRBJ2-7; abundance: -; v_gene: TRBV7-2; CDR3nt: TGTGCCAGCAGCCCCCCAGACAGGTTTTACGAGCAGTACTTC; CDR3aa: CASSPPDRFYEQYF
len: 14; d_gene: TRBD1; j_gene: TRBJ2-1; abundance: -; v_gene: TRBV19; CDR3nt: TGTGCCAGTAACATCGGCAGGGGGTTGAGTGAGCAGTTCTTC; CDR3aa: CASNIGRGLSEQFF
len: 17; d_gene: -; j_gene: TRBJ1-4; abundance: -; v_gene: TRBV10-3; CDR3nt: TGTGCCATCAGTGAGGTTCTGGGTTCTTTAACTAATGAAAAACTGTTTTTT; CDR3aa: CAISEVLGSLTNEKLFF
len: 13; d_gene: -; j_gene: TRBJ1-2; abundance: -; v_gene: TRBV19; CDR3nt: TGTGCCAGTAGTATCAGGGACATCTATGGCTACACCTTC; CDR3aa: CASSIRDIYGYTF
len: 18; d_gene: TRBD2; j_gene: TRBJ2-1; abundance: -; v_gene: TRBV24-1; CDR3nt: TGTGCCACCAGTGACTCCACCTCTAGCGGGCGCTCCTACAATGAGCAGTTCTTC; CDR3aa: CATSDSTSSGRSYNEQFF
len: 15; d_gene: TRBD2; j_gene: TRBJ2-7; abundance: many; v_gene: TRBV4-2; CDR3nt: TGTGCCAGCAGCCAACCGAGCGGGATCTCGTACGAGCAGTACTTC; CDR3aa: CASSQPSGISYEQYF
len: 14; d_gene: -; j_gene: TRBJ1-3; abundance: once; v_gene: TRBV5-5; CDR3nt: TGTGCCAGCAGCCCGGACCTACCGCTAAACACCATATATTTT; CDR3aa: CASSPDLPLNTIYF
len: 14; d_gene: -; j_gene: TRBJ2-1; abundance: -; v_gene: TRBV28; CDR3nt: TGTGCCAGCGTCCCACAAGAGGGGCGGAATGAGCAGTTCTTC; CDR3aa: CASVPQEGRNEQFF
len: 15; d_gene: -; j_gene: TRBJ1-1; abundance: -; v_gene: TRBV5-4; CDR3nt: TGTGCCAGCAGCGGAGCAGGCCGCATGAACACTGAAGCTTTCTTT; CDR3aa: CASSGAGRMNTEAFF
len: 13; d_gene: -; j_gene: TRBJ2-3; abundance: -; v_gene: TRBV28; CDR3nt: TGTGCCAGCAGACTAGGGAGCACAGATACGCAGTATTTT; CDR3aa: CASRLGSTDTQYF
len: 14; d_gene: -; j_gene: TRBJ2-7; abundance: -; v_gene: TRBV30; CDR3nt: TGTGCCTGGAGTCCCGAGACCGCTTACTACGAGCAGTACTTC; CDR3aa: CAWSPETAYYEQYF
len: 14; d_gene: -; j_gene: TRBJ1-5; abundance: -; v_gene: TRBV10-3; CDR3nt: TGTGCCATCAGTGTAAGTGACAGCAATCAGCCCCAGCATTTT; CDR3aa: CAISVSDSNQPQHF
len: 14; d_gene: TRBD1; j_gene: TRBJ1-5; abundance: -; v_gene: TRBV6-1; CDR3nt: TGTGCCAGCAGTGAAAGGACAGGGAATCGGCCCCAGCATTTT; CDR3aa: CASSERTGNRPQHF
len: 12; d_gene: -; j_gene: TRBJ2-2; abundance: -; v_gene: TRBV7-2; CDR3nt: TGTGCCAGCAGCTTCGGTCCCGGGGAGCTGTTTTTT; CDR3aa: CASSFGPGELFF
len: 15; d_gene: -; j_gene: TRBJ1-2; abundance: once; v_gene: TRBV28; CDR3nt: TGTGCCAGCAGTTTCTGGGCAGGGGATAGGGAGGGCTACACCTTC; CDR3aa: CASSFWAGDREGYTF
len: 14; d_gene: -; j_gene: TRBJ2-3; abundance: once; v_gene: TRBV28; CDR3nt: TGTGCCAGCGCGTACGGGGGTAGCACAGATACGCAGTATTTT; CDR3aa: CASAYGGSTDTQYF
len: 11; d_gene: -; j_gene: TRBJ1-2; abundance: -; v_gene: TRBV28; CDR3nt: TGTGCCAGCAGTTTATTCTATGGCTACACCTTC; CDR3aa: CASSLFYGYTF
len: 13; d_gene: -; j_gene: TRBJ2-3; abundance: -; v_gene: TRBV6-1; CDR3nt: TGTGCCACCCGGGACCAAGGCGCAGATACGCAGTATTTT; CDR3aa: CATRDQGADTQYF
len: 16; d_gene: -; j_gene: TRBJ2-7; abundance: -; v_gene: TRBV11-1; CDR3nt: TGTGCCAGCAGCCCTCGGGTAAACGGGCCGGGCGTTGAGCAGTACTTC; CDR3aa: CASSPRVNGPGVEQYF
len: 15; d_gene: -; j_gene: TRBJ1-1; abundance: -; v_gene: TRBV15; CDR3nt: TGTGCCACCAGCTTACCGGGACGCGCGAGCACTGAAGCTTTCTTT; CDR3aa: CATSLPGRASTEAFF
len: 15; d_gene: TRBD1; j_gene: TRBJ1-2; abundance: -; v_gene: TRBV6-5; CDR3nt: TGTGCCAGCAGCCCCCTAGGACAGGCCGGCTATGGCTACACCTTC; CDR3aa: CASSPLGQAGYGYTF
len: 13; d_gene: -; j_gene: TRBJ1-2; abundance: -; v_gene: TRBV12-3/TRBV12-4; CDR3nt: TGTGCCAGCAGTTTACGGAGGGATTATGGCTACACCTTC; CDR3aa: CASSLRRDYGYTF
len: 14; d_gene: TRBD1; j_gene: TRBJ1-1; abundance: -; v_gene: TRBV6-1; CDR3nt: TGTGCCAGCAGTGAAGGACAGGGTAACACTGAAGCTTTCTTT; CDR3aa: CASSEGQGNTEAFF
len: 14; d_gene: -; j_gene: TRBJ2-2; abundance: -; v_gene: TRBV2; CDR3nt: TGTGCCAGCAGTGAAGCGGTTAGCGCCGGGGAGCTGTTTTTT; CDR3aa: CASSEAVSAGELFF
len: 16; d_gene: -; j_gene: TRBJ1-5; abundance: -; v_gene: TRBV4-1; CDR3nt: TGCGCCAGCAGCCAAACCTGGGCCCGTGGGAATCAGCCCCAGCATTTT; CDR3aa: CASSQTWARGNQPQHF
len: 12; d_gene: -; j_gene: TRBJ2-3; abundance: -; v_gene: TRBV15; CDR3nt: TGTGCCACCAGCAGAGGGAGAGATACGCAGTATTTT; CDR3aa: CATSRGRDTQYF
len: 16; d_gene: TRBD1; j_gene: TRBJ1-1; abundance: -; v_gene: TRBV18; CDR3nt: TGTGCCAGCTCACCCCGGGACCTCCAGGGGGACACTGAAGCTTTCTTT; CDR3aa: CASSPRDLQGDTEAFF
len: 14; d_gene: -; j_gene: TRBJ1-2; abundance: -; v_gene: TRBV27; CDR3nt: TGTGCCAGCAGTTTCGTTGGGGGGGGACATGGCTACACCTTC; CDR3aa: CASSFVGGGHGYTF
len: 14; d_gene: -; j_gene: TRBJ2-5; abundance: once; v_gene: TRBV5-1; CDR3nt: TGCGCCAGCAGCTTGGGACAGGCTAAAGAGACCCAGTACTTC; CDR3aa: CASSLGQAKETQYF
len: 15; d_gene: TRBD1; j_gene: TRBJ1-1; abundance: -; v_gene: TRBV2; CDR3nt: TGTGCCAGCAGAGTTACAGGGGGCTCTGCTACTGAAGCTTTCTTT; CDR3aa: CASRVTGGSATEAFF
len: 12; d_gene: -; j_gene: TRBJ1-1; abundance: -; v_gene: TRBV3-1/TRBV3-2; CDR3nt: TGTGCCAGCAGAAGACAGAACACTGAAGCTTTCTTT; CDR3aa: CASRRQNTEAFF
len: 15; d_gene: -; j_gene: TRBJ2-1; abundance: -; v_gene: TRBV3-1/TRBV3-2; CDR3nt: TGTGCCAGCAGCCAGGAATTTCCCTCCGACAATGAGCAGTTCTTC; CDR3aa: CASSQEFPSDNEQFF
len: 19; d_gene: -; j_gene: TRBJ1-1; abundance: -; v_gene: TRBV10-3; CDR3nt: TGTGCCATCAGTGAGTCGAATCCAAGTAGTGGAACCATGAACACTGAAGCTTTCTTT; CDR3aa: CAISESNPSSGTMNTEAFF
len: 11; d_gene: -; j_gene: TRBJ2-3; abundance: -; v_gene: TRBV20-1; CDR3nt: TGCAGTGCTACTAAGATGGATACGCAGTATTTT; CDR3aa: CSATKMDTQYF
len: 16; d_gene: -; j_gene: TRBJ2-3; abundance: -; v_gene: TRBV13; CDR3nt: TGTGCCAGCAGCTTAGGAACCAGGACTATCGCGGATACGCAGTATTTT; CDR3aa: CASSLGTRTIADTQYF
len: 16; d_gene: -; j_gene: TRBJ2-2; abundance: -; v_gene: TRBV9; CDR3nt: TGTGCCAGCAGCACAACTGCGCAGGGACACACCGGGGAGCTGTTTTTT; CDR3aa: CASSTTAQGHTGELFF
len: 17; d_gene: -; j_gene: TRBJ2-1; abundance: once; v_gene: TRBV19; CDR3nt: TGTGCCAGTAGTAGATCAACCGGGACGGACTCCTACAATGAGCAGTTCTTC; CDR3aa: CASSRSTGTDSYNEQFF
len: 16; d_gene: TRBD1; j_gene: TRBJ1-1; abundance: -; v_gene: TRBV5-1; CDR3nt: TGCGCCAGCAGCCATAAGGACAGGGGGCCGAGGGCTGAAGCTTTCTTT; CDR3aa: CASSHKDRGPRAEAFF
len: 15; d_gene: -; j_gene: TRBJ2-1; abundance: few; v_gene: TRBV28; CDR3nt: TGTGCCAGCAGTCTAAGCGGAGGGACCTACAATGAGCAGTTCTTC; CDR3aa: CASSLSGGTYNEQFF
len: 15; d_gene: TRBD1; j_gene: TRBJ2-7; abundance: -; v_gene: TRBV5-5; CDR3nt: TGTGCCAGCAGCTCTTCCGGGACAGGCACCTACGAGCAGTACTTC; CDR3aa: CASSSSGTGTYEQYF
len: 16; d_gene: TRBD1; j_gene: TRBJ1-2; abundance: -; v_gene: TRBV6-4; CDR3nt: TGTGCCAGCAGTGACTCAAGGACAGGGGGCGCAGGGGGCTACACCTTC; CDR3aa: CASSDSRTGGAGGYTF
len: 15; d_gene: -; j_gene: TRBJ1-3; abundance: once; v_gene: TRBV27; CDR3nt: TGTGCCAGCAGCCGGCGGGAGGAAACTGGAAACACCATATATTTT; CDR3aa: CASSRREETGNTIYF